A single sample is the source of the 25 T cell receptor beta chains below, sequenced in a study of T cell responses to AZD1222 COVID-19 vaccine. The table came from immunoSEQ multiplex PCR; TCRdb's copy has only in-frame clones and leaves some out. The sample includes more than 85,000 clones, about 90% seen only once; the top ten take about 7.8%. The source was peripheral blood, collected on day 0 of AZD1222 vaccination. These TCRs come from an adult in good health.

V usage is TRBV2 and J usage is TRBJ1-6, with D perhaps TRBD1 (6 bases). Trimming left V 7 bases short and J 10 bases short, with 17 bases between. The germline V gene encodes CDR1 SNHLY and CDR2 FYNNEI. The CDR3 runs 14 residues. The CDR3 DNA reads TGTGCCAGCACCCAGGAGGGGGGTGGCTCACCCCTCCACTTT. Translated, it gives CASTQEGGGSPLHF.

The chain uses TRBV7-2 and TRBJ2-1; 8 nucleotides match TRBD1. This CDR3 contains 16 residues. Germline V gene data show CDR1 as SGHTA and CDR2 as FQGNSA. After removal of 4 bases from V and 5 bases from J, the junction contained 10 bases not matched to a gene. CDR3 DNA sequence: TGTGCCAGCAGCTCCAGAATAACAGGGGGAAACAATGAGCAGTTCTTC. It is translated as CASSSRITGGNNEQFF.

The chain joins TRBV5-1 to TRBJ1-6; unclear D gene. Looked up from germline, CDR1 is SGHRS and CDR2 is YFSETQ. The CDR3 spans 14 residues. V lost 0 bases, J lost 8 bases, and 9 bases lay in between. This chain's CDR3 is CASSLDGFDSPLHF. DNA for the CDR3: TGCGCCAGCAGCTTGGACGGGTTCGATTCACCCCTCCACTTT. The whole variable domain, remainder taken from reference TRBV5-1 and TRBJ1-6, is KAGVTQTPRYLIKTRGQQVTLSCSPISGHRSVSWYQQTPGQGLQFLFEYFSETQRNKGNFPGRFSGRQFSNSRSEMNVSTLELGDSALYLCASSLDGFDSPLHFGNGTRLTVT.

The CDR3: CASSPGQGREKLFF. The CDR3 bases are TGTGCCAGCAGTCCCGGACAGGGCCGTGAAAAACTGTTTTTT. The V gene is TRBV6-5, the J gene TRBJ1-4, with 8 bases lining up with TRBD1. The CDR3 sequence is 14 residues long. Germline assignment: CDR1 MNHEY and CDR2 SVGAGI. V lost 5 bases to trimming and J lost 7 bases; unmatched junction nucleotides: 6.

The chain links TRBV7-2 to TRBJ2-7; TRBD2 matches 13 bases. This CDR3 has 15 residues. V dropped 5 bases and J dropped 5; count of bases not matched to a gene: 6. Germline assignment: CDR1 SGHTA and CDR2 FQGNSA. The CDR3 nucleotides are TGTGCCAGCAGCCCCCAAGGACTAGCGGGGGACGAGCAGTACTTC. It encodes CASSPQGLAGDEQYF.

The rearrangement links TRBV18 to TRBJ1-5, with 10 bases matching TRBD1. CDR1 is KGHSH, CDR2 LQKENI, per germline. J gave up 8 bases and V 11 bases, and 15 bases lay outside the gene matches. This CDR3 has 15 amino acids. CDR3 region: CASRSGTGAREPQHF. The CDR3 nucleotides read TGTGCCTCCCGTTCCGGGACAGGGGCTCGTGAGCCCCAGCATTTT.

The V gene is TRBV7-6, the J gene TRBJ2-3; 11 bases agree with TRBD2. The ends lost 3 bases at V and 7 bases at J; junction bases unmatched: 6. Germline loops: CDR1 SGHVS, CDR2 FNYEAQ. This CDR3 is 15 amino acids long. CDR3 sequence (DNA): TGTGCCAGCAGCTTGTCTCTAGCGGGGGGATATACGCAGTATTTT. Translating gives CASSLSLAGGYTQYF. The entire variable domain, with the rest obtained from reference TRBV7-6 and TRBJ2-3, is as follows: GAGVSQSPRYKVTKRGQDVALRCDPISGHVSLYWYRQALGQGPEFLTYFNYEAQQDKSGLPNDRFSAERPEGSISTLTIQRTEQRDSAMYRCASSLSLAGGYTQYFGPGTRLTVL.

The chain couples TRBV6-1 to TRBJ1-5; D not certain. CDR1 and CDR2 (germline): MNHNS, SASEGT. V was shortened by 3 bases and J by 1 base, with 10 bases between the two germline ends. CDR3 length equals 15 residues. The CDR3 bases are TGTGCCAGCAGTGAGCGAGGTTCCAGCAATCAGCCCCAGCATTTT. It is translated as CASSERGSSNQPQHF.

The genes are TRBV2 and TRBJ2-2; 8 bases fit TRBD1. This CDR3 is 14 amino acids long. The junction had 1 base not matched to a gene; V was cut back by 6 bases and J by 1 base. The germline gives CDR1 SNHLY, CDR2 FYNNEI. CDR3 residues: CASSGQGNTGELFF. In DNA, the CDR3 is TGTGCCAGCAGCGGACAGGGGAACACCGGGGAGCTGTTTTTT.

This chain joins TRBV6-5 and TRBJ2-7; 7 bases are shared with TRBD1. Germline CDR1 reads MNHEY; CDR2 reads SVGAGI. V lost 4 bases and J lost 1; bases outside the gene matches: 4. CDR3 size: 14 residues. The CDR3 sequence: CASSLTGNSYEQYF. Written as DNA, the CDR3 is TGTGCCAGCAGTTTGACAGGGAATTCCTACGAGCAGTACTTC.

This clone was seen once. This rearrangement joins TRBV28 to TRBJ2-7; D is perhaps TRBD1 (5 bases). The CDR3 has 14 residues. Per the germline V gene, CDR1 is MDHEN and CDR2 is SYDVKM. V was trimmed by 5 bases and J by 5 bases, leaving 16 bases between them. CDR3 loop: CASSTPRDGNEQYF. DNA of the CDR3: TGTGCCAGCAGTACCCCCAGGGATGGCAACGAGCAGTACTTC.

The V call is TRBV7-9, the J call TRBJ2-7; 9 bases agree with TRBD1. The germline V gene has CDR1 SEHNR and CDR2 FQNEAQ (reference sequence). The CDR3 extends over 14 amino acids. Trimming removed 3 bases from V and 5 bases from J; junction bases left unmatched: 5. The CDR3 here is CASSFGDRADEQYF. The DNA of the CDR3 is TGTGCCAGCAGCTTCGGGGACAGGGCGGACGAGCAGTACTTC.

This chain joins TRBV2 and TRBJ1-2; D uncertain. Trimming took 9 bases from V and 7 from J, leaving 15 bases between them. This CDR3 is built from 12 residues. Germline V gene sequence: CDR1 SNHLY, CDR2 FYNNEI. The CDR3 nucleotides read TGTGCCAGTGAGTCACAAAGAGGTGGCTACACCTTC. It encodes CASESQRGGYTF.

The chain joins TRBV24-1 to TRBJ1-5, with 8 bases fitting TRBD1. Germline CDR1 reads KGHDR; CDR2 reads SFDVKD. After removal of 10 bases from V and 6 bases from J, the junction contained 10 bases not matched to a gene. The CDR3 is made up of 14 amino acids. The CDR3 protein is CATSGQGGTQPQHF. The CDR3 DNA is TGTGCCACTTCAGGACAGGGAGGAACTCAGCCCCAGCATTTT.

The V and J genes are TRBV7-8 and TRBJ2-2; unclear D gene. Germline CDR1 is SGHVS and CDR2 is FQNEAQ. V dropped 1 base and J dropped 6 bases, with 9 bases sitting between them. The CDR3 contains 14 residues. CDR3: CASSLDGLAGELFF. In DNA, the CDR3 is TGTGCCAGCAGCTTAGATGGTCTAGCCGGGGAGCTGTTTTTT.

This chain joins TRBV27 and TRBJ1-5; tentative D call: TRBD1 (5 bases). The length of the CDR3 is 14 residues. Germline V lookup: CDR1 MNHEY, CDR2 SMNVEV (reference sequence). Trimming removed 3 bases at V and 3 bases at J, with 9 bases between. CDR3 coding DNA: TGTGCCAGCAGTTTTTCCAGGGTCAATCAGCCCCAGCATTTT. Translating it yields CASSFSRVNQPQHF.

The CDR3 loop is CASSLASGVISPLHF. CDR3 nucleotide sequence: TGCGCCAGCAGCTTGGCCTCAGGGGTTATTTCACCCCTCCACTTT. This chain uses TRBV5-1 with TRBJ1-6; possibly TRBD1 for D (6 bases). Germline V CDR1 and CDR2: SGHRS, YFSETQ. The CDR3 runs to 15 residues. Trimming shortened V by 0 bases and J by 9 bases, and 13 bases separated the two germline ends.

The rearrangement uses TRBV13 and TRBJ2-1; D assignment may be TRBD1 or TRBD2 (5 bases each). With 3 bases removed from V and 0 bases from J, the gap between germline ends came to 9 bases. Germline V gene sequence: CDR1 PRHDT, CDR2 FYEKMQ (reference sequence). This CDR3 is 15 amino acids long. CDR3 sequence (DNA): TGTGCCAGCAGCTTCAGGGACCTCTCCTACAATGAGCAGTTCTTC. Translating gives CASSFRDLSYNEQFF. Supplemented by reference TRBV13 and TRBJ2-1, the full variable domain reads AAGVIQSPRHLIKEKRETATLKCYPIPRHDTVYWYQQGPGQDPQFLISFYEKMQSDKGSIPDRFSAQQFSDYHSELNMSSLELGDSALYFCASSFRDLSYNEQFFGPGTRLTVL.

This chain uses TRBV7-2 with TRBJ1-2; 9 bases align to TRBD1. Germline-derived CDR1 and CDR2 are SGHTA and FQGNSA. This CDR3 spans 12 amino acids. V was pared by 4 bases and J by 9 bases, with 3 bases of the junction left unmatched. The CDR3 loop is CASSYRGHRYTF. The CDR3 DNA is TGTGCCAGCAGCTACAGGGGGCACCGCTACACCTTC.

V usage is TRBV28 and J usage is TRBJ1-1, with TRBD1 as a possible D gene (6 bases). This CDR3 region has 15 residues. Trimming removed 4 bases at V and 0 bases at J, with 12 bases between. Germline CDR1 is MDHEN and CDR2 is SYDVKM. CDR3 sequence reads: CASSSIGQLNTEAFF. The CDR3 DNA reads TGTGCCAGCAGTTCTATAGGACAGTTGAACACTGAAGCTTTCTTT.

CDR3 amino acids: CASRPSGGPYEQYF. Here the CDR3 DNA reads TGTGCCAGTAGACCGTCGGGGGGACCTTACGAGCAGTACTTC. This chain joins TRBV19 and TRBJ2-7; 7 nucleotides match TRBD2. Trimming cost V 6 bases and J 4 bases; bases outside gene matches: 9. The CDR3 contains 14 residues. Germline V gene data show CDR1 as LNHDA and CDR2 as SQIVND (reference sequence).

The chain recombines TRBV9 with TRBJ2-3; 7 bases map to TRBD2. Germline CDR1 and CDR2: SGDLS and YYNGEE. This CDR3 comprises 16 residues. The trim removed 4 bases at V and 3 bases at J, leaving 11 bases unmatched. The CDR3 nucleotides read TGTGCCAGCAGCAAAAACCCTAGCGGAGTAACAGATACGCAGTATTTT. It specifies CASSKNPSGVTDTQYF.

This chain links TRBV5-1 with TRBJ1-2, with TRBD1 identical over 8 bases. The CDR3 runs 16 residues. Germline V gene sequence: CDR1 SGHRS, CDR2 YFSETQ. V gave up 2 bases and J gave up 2 bases; unmatched junction bases: 8. As DNA, the CDR3 is TGCGCCAGCAGCTTTAAACAGGGGGGAAAAAACTATGGCTACACCTTC. Amino acids: CASSFKQGGKNYGYTF.

The gene calls are TRBV28 and TRBJ1-5; the D is unclear. CDR1 is MDHEN, CDR2 SYDVKM, per germline. V was trimmed by 5 bases and J by 7 bases, leaving 9 bases between them. This CDR3 spans 12 amino acids. CDR3 protein: CASSTRAQPQHF. For the CDR3, the DNA is TGTGCCAGCAGTACCCGAGCACAGCCCCAGCATTTT. The whole variable domain, filled in from reference TRBV28 and TRBJ1-5, reads DVKVTQSSRYLVKRTGEKVFLECVQDMDHENMFWYRQDPGLGLRLIYFSYDVKMKEKGDIPEGYSVSREKKERFSLILESASTNQTSMYLCASSTRAQPQHFGDGTRLSIL.

V gene TRBV24-1 combines with J gene TRBJ2-1, with 14 bases aligning to TRBD2. The germline V gene encodes CDR1 KGHDR and CDR2 SFDVKD. CDR3 length: 18 residues. V was pared by 4 bases and J by 5 bases, with 9 bases of the junction left unmatched. CDR3 loop: CATSEYGLAGGLHNEQFF. The CDR3 DNA reads TGTGCCACCAGTGAATACGGACTAGCGGGGGGCCTCCACAATGAGCAGTTCTTC.